The TCR beta chain described here comes from a study of T cells in women clearing cervical HPV infection. As for the study in general: For cases, blood was sampled a median about 140 days after lesion detection, interquartile range roughly 90 to 230 days.

TCRdb keeps only in-frame clones here, not all; method: immunoSEQ multiplex PCR. The sample totals some 41,000 clones. The sample consisted of blood buffy coat. The clonotype comes from a woman aged 18 to 75 with a cervical HPV16 infection that either progressed to CIN3+ or cleared (not recorded which).

The CDR3 region is CASSGKPGLLSYEQYF. Incomplete CDR3 DNA: TGTGCCAGCAGTGGGAAACCGGGACTGCTCTCCTACGAG. The rearrangement uses TRBV6-1 and TRBJ2-7; maybe TRBD2 (6 bases). The read gets to within 3 residues of the CDR3 end, and the germline J gene fills in the rest. V shed 4 bases and J shed 0 bases, with 16 bases lying between them. Germline loops: CDR1 MNHNS, CDR2 SASEGT. This CDR3 has 16 residues.